This TCR beta chain was captured in a study of T cell changes during pregnancy in multiple sclerosis. Here immunoSEQ multiplex PCR was the method, and the copy in TCRdb shows in-frame clones only, minus some. The sample carries fewer than 75,000 clones, around 90% recorded once. This clone was seen a handful of times. Trimming stripped 2 bases from V and 5 bases from J, with 9 bases between. The CDR3 length is 13 residues. Germline V gene data show CDR1 as LGHNT and CDR2 as FRNRAP. This sequence joins TRBV12-5 and TRBJ2-5; D perhaps matches TRBD1 (6 bases). The receptor's source is a female donor in good health, enrolled as a control in a pregnancy study. The sequencing used peripheral blood, collected after pregnancy. The CDR3 protein is CASGLSGVETQYF. The CDR3 DNA is TGTGCTAGTGGTTTGTCAGGGGTGGAGACCCAGTACTTC. Variable domain in full (rest from reference TRBV12-5 and TRBJ2-5): DARVTQTPRHKVTEMGQEVTMRCQPILGHNTVFWYRQTMMQGLELLAYFRNRAPLDDSGMPKDRFSAEMPDATLATLKIQPSEPRDSAVYFCASGLSGVETQYFGPGTRLLVL.